A selection of T cell receptor beta chains follows, all from one sample in a study of cytomegalovirus exposure and HLA in healthy donors. TCRdb keeps only in-frame clones here, not all; method: immunoSEQ multiplex PCR. The sample records about 240,000 clones, around 87% being singletons. The sequenced sample consisted of PBMCs. Receptors were obtained from a man between 18 and 29 years old in good health and CMV-seronegative. Each CDR3 is given with its conserved first and last residue. Each record gives: CDR3 length, J gene, clone size, V gene, D gene, CDR3 protein, CDR3 DNA. A D gene is named only where the DNA matches it firmly. Clone size appears in some rows only: once, few, many, or a class for an expanded clone.

CDR3 length: 14
J gene: TRBJ2-5
clone size: -
V gene: TRBV30
D gene: -
CDR3 protein: CAWREGQPQETQYF
CDR3 DNA: TGTGCCTGGAGGGAGGGGCAGCCCCAAGAGACCCAGTACTTC

CDR3 length: 12
J gene: TRBJ2-7
clone size: few
V gene: TRBV2
D gene: TRBD2
CDR3 protein: CASKAGEVEQYF
CDR3 DNA: TGTGCCAGCAAAGCGGGAGAGGTCGAGCAGTACTTC

CDR3 length: 15
J gene: TRBJ2-3
clone size: -
V gene: TRBV5-4
D gene: -
CDR3 protein: CASSLRLGSPDTQYF
CDR3 DNA: TGTGCCAGCAGCTTAAGACTAGGATCCCCAGATACGCAGTATTTT

CDR3 length: 13
J gene: TRBJ2-7
clone size: -
V gene: TRBV5-6
D gene: TRBD1
CDR3 protein: CASSLQGGNEQYF
CDR3 DNA: TGTGCCAGCAGCTTACAAGGGGGCAACGAGCAGTACTTC

CDR3 length: 17
J gene: TRBJ2-5
clone size: -
V gene: TRBV7-9
D gene: TRBD1
CDR3 protein: CASSNAGDRAPQETQYF
CDR3 DNA: TGTGCCAGCAGCAACGCCGGGGACAGGGCCCCCCAAGAGACCCAGTACTTC

CDR3 length: 14
J gene: TRBJ1-1
clone size: -
V gene: TRBV7-9
D gene: TRBD1
CDR3 protein: CASTLTGEDTEAFF
CDR3 DNA: TGTGCCAGCACCCTGACAGGGGAAGACACTGAAGCTTTCTTT

CDR3 length: 18
J gene: TRBJ2-1
clone size: -
V gene: TRBV11-3
D gene: TRBD2
CDR3 protein: CASSPTPAGGGKYNEQFF
CDR3 DNA: TGTGCCAGCAGCCCAACCCCCGCGGGCGGGGGTAAGTACAATGAGCAGTTCTTC

CDR3 length: 13
J gene: TRBJ2-3
clone size: -
V gene: TRBV11-2
D gene: -
CDR3 protein: CASSWQGSDTQYF
CDR3 DNA: TGTGCCAGCAGCTGGCAGGGCTCAGATACGCAGTATTTT

CDR3 length: 17
J gene: TRBJ1-1
clone size: few
V gene: TRBV6-1
D gene: -
CDR3 protein: CASSEALSGGVNTEAFF
CDR3 DNA: TGTGCCAGCAGTGAAGCGCTCAGCGGGGGCGTGAACACTGAAGCTTTCTTT

CDR3 length: 14
J gene: TRBJ1-4
clone size: -
V gene: TRBV2
D gene: TRBD1
CDR3 protein: CASGQGAANEKLFF
CDR3 DNA: TGTGCCAGCGGACAGGGGGCGGCTAATGAAAAACTGTTTTTT

CDR3 length: 18
J gene: TRBJ2-5
clone size: once
V gene: TRBV4-2
D gene: TRBD2
CDR3 protein: CASSQDLGSGRRGETQYF
CDR3 DNA: TGTGCCAGCAGCCAAGATCTGGGTAGCGGGAGAAGGGGAGAGACCCAGTACTTC

CDR3 length: 14
J gene: TRBJ2-1
clone size: once
V gene: TRBV6-5
D gene: -
CDR3 protein: CASSRGGPSNEQFF
CDR3 DNA: TGTGCCAGTTCCAGGGGAGGGCCTAGCAATGAGCAGTTCTTC

CDR3 length: 15
J gene: TRBJ2-2
clone size: -
V gene: TRBV28
D gene: -
CDR3 protein: CASSFGRGRTGELFF
CDR3 DNA: TGTGCCAGCAGTTTCGGGCGGGGAAGAACCGGGGAGCTGTTTTTT

CDR3 length: 14
J gene: TRBJ2-7
clone size: -
V gene: TRBV4-3
D gene: -
CDR3 protein: CASSQDRVHYEQYF
CDR3 DNA: TGCGCCAGCAGCCAAGACAGGGTCCACTACGAGCAGTACTTC

CDR3 length: 16
J gene: TRBJ2-1
clone size: -
V gene: TRBV28
D gene: -
CDR3 protein: CASSTPSEGSYNEQFF
CDR3 DNA: TGTGCCAGCAGTACGCCTAGCGAAGGCTCCTACAATGAGCAGTTCTTC

CDR3 length: 15
J gene: TRBJ2-1
clone size: -
V gene: TRBV19
D gene: -
CDR3 protein: CASRARGLWDNEQFF
CDR3 DNA: TGTGCCAGTAGAGCCCGGGGATTGTGGGACAATGAGCAGTTCTTC

CDR3 length: 15
J gene: TRBJ2-7
clone size: -
V gene: TRBV4-3
D gene: -
CDR3 protein: CASSQERTAAYEQYF
CDR3 DNA: TGCGCCAGCAGCCAAGAACGGACAGCCGCCTACGAGCAGTACTTC

CDR3 length: 15
J gene: TRBJ1-3
clone size: -
V gene: TRBV5-1
D gene: -
CDR3 protein: CASSFTQGAGNTIYF
CDR3 DNA: TGCGCCAGCAGCTTCACACAGGGAGCTGGAAACACCATATATTTT

CDR3 length: 16
J gene: TRBJ2-7
clone size: -
V gene: TRBV4-3
D gene: TRBD1
CDR3 protein: CASSQGGPTGGYEQYF
CDR3 DNA: TGCGCCAGCAGCCAAGGTGGGCCCACAGGGGGTTACGAGCAGTACTTC

CDR3 length: 15
J gene: TRBJ2-1
clone size: -
V gene: TRBV5-4
D gene: TRBD1
CDR3 protein: CASSLVKTGDHEQFF
CDR3 DNA: TGTGCCAGCAGCTTGGTCAAGACAGGGGACCATGAGCAGTTCTTC

CDR3 length: 16
J gene: TRBJ2-2
clone size: -
V gene: TRBV10-1
D gene: TRBD1
CDR3 protein: CASSGTGAPYTGELFF
CDR3 DNA: TGCGCCAGCTCCGGGACAGGGGCCCCTTACACCGGGGAGCTGTTTTTT

CDR3 length: 15
J gene: TRBJ1-2
clone size: -
V gene: TRBV4-1
D gene: -
CDR3 protein: CASSQDLSGFYGYTF
CDR3 DNA: TGCGCCAGCAGCCAAGACCTCAGCGGCTTCTATGGCTACACCTTC

CDR3 length: 16
J gene: TRBJ1-1
clone size: -
V gene: TRBV4-2
D gene: -
CDR3 protein: CASSQEGTIMNTEAFF
CDR3 DNA: TGTGCCAGCAGCCAAGAAGGCACTATAATGAACACTGAAGCTTTCTTT

CDR3 length: 13
J gene: TRBJ1-1
clone size: -
V gene: TRBV27
D gene: -
CDR3 protein: CASSLVRDTEAFF
CDR3 DNA: TGTGCCAGCAGTTTAGTACGAGACACTGAAGCTTTCTTT

CDR3 length: 15
J gene: TRBJ1-1
clone size: once
V gene: TRBV7-9
D gene: -
CDR3 protein: CASSEGSVVNTEAFF
CDR3 DNA: TGTGCCAGCAGCGAGGGCTCAGTGGTGAACACTGAAGCTTTCTTT

CDR3 length: 15
J gene: TRBJ2-5
clone size: -
V gene: TRBV7-7
D gene: TRBD2
CDR3 protein: CASSLGSGTGETQYF
CDR3 DNA: TGTGCTAGCAGCTTAGGTAGCGGGACGGGAGAGACCCAGTACTTC

CDR3 length: 15
J gene: TRBJ2-7
clone size: -
V gene: TRBV5-1
D gene: TRBD1
CDR3 protein: CASSAGQGATYEQYF
CDR3 DNA: TGCGCCAGCAGCGCTGGACAGGGGGCTACCTACGAGCAGTACTTC

CDR3 length: 13
J gene: TRBJ1-5
clone size: few
V gene: TRBV6-6
D gene: -
CDR3 protein: CASSTRQFQPQHF
CDR3 DNA: TGTGCCAGCAGTACTCGACAGTTCCAGCCCCAGCATTTT

CDR3 length: 13
J gene: TRBJ2-2
clone size: -
V gene: TRBV27
D gene: TRBD2
CDR3 protein: CASTEKGGGELFF
CDR3 DNA: TGTGCCAGCACCGAAAAGGGAGGGGGGGAGCTGTTTTTT

CDR3 length: 14
J gene: TRBJ1-1
clone size: -
V gene: TRBV28
D gene: TRBD1
CDR3 protein: CASSIRGGRGEAFF
CDR3 DNA: TGTGCCAGCAGTATCCGAGGGGGCAGGGGTGAAGCTTTCTTT

CDR3 length: 14
J gene: TRBJ1-1
clone size: -
V gene: TRBV30
D gene: -
CDR3 protein: CAWSVLTLNTEAFF
CDR3 DNA: TGTGCCTGGAGTGTACTCACCCTGAACACTGAAGCTTTCTTT

CDR3 length: 15
J gene: TRBJ1-1
clone size: -
V gene: TRBV27
D gene: TRBD1
CDR3 protein: CASMAWDRGHREAFF
CDR3 DNA: TGTGCCAGCATGGCCTGGGACAGGGGGCATCGTGAAGCTTTCTTT

CDR3 length: 16
J gene: TRBJ1-5
clone size: -
V gene: TRBV4-1
D gene: -
CDR3 protein: CASSQEAGGAGQPQHF
CDR3 DNA: TGCGCCAGCAGCCAAGAGGCGGGGGGGGCTGGTCAGCCCCAGCATTTT

CDR3 length: 15
J gene: TRBJ2-7
clone size: -
V gene: TRBV10-1
D gene: TRBD1
CDR3 protein: CASSRDRGGSYEQYF
CDR3 DNA: TGCGCCAGCAGCCGGGACAGGGGAGGTTCGTACGAGCAGTACTTC

CDR3 length: 14
J gene: TRBJ2-3
clone size: -
V gene: TRBV7-2
D gene: TRBD1
CDR3 protein: CASSADRGTDTQYF
CDR3 DNA: TGTGCCAGCAGCGCCGACAGGGGGACTGATACGCAGTATTTT

CDR3 length: 14
J gene: TRBJ1-4
clone size: -
V gene: TRBV6-1
D gene: TRBD1
CDR3 protein: CASLQTGGVEKLFF
CDR3 DNA: TGTGCCAGTCTTCAGACAGGGGGCGTTGAAAAACTGTTTTTT

CDR3 length: 17
J gene: TRBJ2-2
clone size: -
V gene: TRBV25-1
D gene: -
CDR3 protein: CASSELIGRGNTGELFF
CDR3 DNA: TGTGCCAGCAGTGAATTGATAGGCAGGGGGAACACCGGGGAGCTGTTTTTT

CDR3 length: 12
J gene: TRBJ1-1
clone size: -
V gene: TRBV6-5
D gene: -
CDR3 protein: CASTSSRGGAFF
CDR3 DNA: TGTGCCAGCACCAGCTCCCGCGGGGGAGCTTTCTTT

CDR3 length: 14
J gene: TRBJ2-3
clone size: -
V gene: TRBV27
D gene: -
CDR3 protein: CASSFRGYTDTQYF
CDR3 DNA: TGTGCCAGCAGTTTTCGGGGGTACACAGATACGCAGTATTTT

CDR3 length: 10
J gene: TRBJ2-7
clone size: -
V gene: TRBV20-1
D gene: TRBD2
CDR3 protein: CGREDHEQYF
CDR3 DNA: TGCGGTCGGGAGGACCACGAGCAGTACTTC

CDR3 length: 12
J gene: TRBJ2-1
clone size: -
V gene: TRBV5-6
D gene: -
CDR3 protein: CASSLTVNEQFF
CDR3 DNA: TGTGCCAGCAGCTTGACAGTGAATGAGCAGTTCTTC

CDR3 length: 16
J gene: TRBJ2-1
clone size: -
V gene: TRBV14
D gene: TRBD1
CDR3 protein: CASSPLDGQGMDEQFF
CDR3 DNA: TGTGCCAGCAGCCCCCTAGATGGACAGGGTATGGATGAGCAGTTCTTC

CDR3 length: 11
J gene: TRBJ2-1
clone size: -
V gene: TRBV20-1
D gene: -
CDR3 protein: CSASWGDEQFF
CDR3 DNA: TGCAGTGCTAGCTGGGGGGATGAGCAGTTCTTC

CDR3 length: 20
J gene: TRBJ2-3
clone size: -
V gene: TRBV28
D gene: TRBD2
CDR3 protein: CASSLPRTSGGGSRTDTQYF
CDR3 DNA: TGTGCCAGCAGTTTACCCCGGACTAGCGGGGGGGGTTCGCGTACAGATACGCAGTATTTT

CDR3 length: 15
J gene: TRBJ2-7
clone size: -
V gene: TRBV6-6
D gene: TRBD1
CDR3 protein: CASSSTDRGIYEQYF
CDR3 DNA: TGTGCCAGCAGCTCGACCGACAGGGGTATCTACGAGCAGTACTTC

CDR3 length: 13
J gene: TRBJ2-5
clone size: -
V gene: TRBV18
D gene: -
CDR3 protein: CASSFLEFETQYF
CDR3 DNA: TGTGCCAGCTCATTCTTAGAGTTTGAGACCCAGTACTTC

CDR3 length: 13
J gene: TRBJ1-1
clone size: -
V gene: TRBV29-1
D gene: -
CDR3 protein: CSVLSGSDTEAFF
CDR3 DNA: TGCAGCGTATTATCGGGGTCGGACACTGAAGCTTTCTTT

CDR3 length: 13
J gene: TRBJ1-4
clone size: -
V gene: TRBV11-2
D gene: -
CDR3 protein: CASSFGEGEKLFF
CDR3 DNA: TGTGCCAGCAGCTTCGGGGAGGGGGAAAAACTGTTTTTT

CDR3 length: 16
J gene: TRBJ2-5
clone size: -
V gene: TRBV27
D gene: -
CDR3 protein: CASSPSSAPGLETQYF
CDR3 DNA: TGTGCCAGCAGTCCGTCTAGCGCCCCCGGGTTGGAGACCCAGTACTTC

CDR3 length: 13
J gene: TRBJ2-2
clone size: -
V gene: TRBV4-3
D gene: -
CDR3 protein: CASSHGSERELFF
CDR3 DNA: TGCGCCAGCAGCCATGGAAGCGAGAGGGAGCTGTTTTTT

CDR3 length: 13
J gene: TRBJ2-5
clone size: -
V gene: TRBV5-6
D gene: -
CDR3 protein: CASSLEPQETQYF
CDR3 DNA: TGTGCCAGCAGCTTGGAGCCTCAAGAGACCCAGTACTTC

CDR3 length: 17
J gene: TRBJ1-6
clone size: -
V gene: TRBV7-2
D gene: TRBD1
CDR3 protein: CASSLFWVGQDNSPLHF
CDR3 DNA: TGTGCCAGCAGCTTATTTTGGGTGGGACAGGATAATTCACCCCTCCACTTT

CDR3 length: 12
J gene: TRBJ1-2
clone size: -
V gene: TRBV7-2
D gene: -
CDR3 protein: CASSSTGYGYTF
CDR3 DNA: TGTGCCAGCAGCTCCACAGGGTACGGCTACACCTTC

CDR3 length: 15
J gene: TRBJ1-6
clone size: once
V gene: TRBV19
D gene: -
CDR3 protein: CASSEPQGLGSPLHF
CDR3 DNA: TGTGCCAGTAGCGAACCTCAGGGGTTAGGGTCACCCCTCCACTTT

CDR3 length: 13
J gene: TRBJ1-5
clone size: -
V gene: TRBV18
D gene: -
CDR3 protein: CASSSDRHQPQHF
CDR3 DNA: TGTGCCAGCTCTTCAGACAGGCACCAGCCCCAGCATTTT

CDR3 length: 13
J gene: TRBJ2-7
clone size: -
V gene: TRBV18
D gene: -
CDR3 protein: CASSPGTLYEQYF
CDR3 DNA: TGTGCCAGCTCACCCGGGACACTCTACGAGCAGTACTTC

CDR3 length: 13
J gene: TRBJ2-1
clone size: -
V gene: TRBV7-2
D gene: -
CDR3 protein: CASSKQGTNEQFF
CDR3 DNA: TGTGCCAGCAGCAAACAGGGAACCAATGAGCAGTTCTTC

CDR3 length: 12
J gene: TRBJ2-1
clone size: -
V gene: TRBV5-1
D gene: TRBD2
CDR3 protein: CASGLDEGEQFF
CDR3 DNA: TGCGCCAGCGGACTAGACGAGGGTGAGCAGTTCTTC

CDR3 length: 15
J gene: TRBJ1-5
clone size: -
V gene: TRBV7-2
D gene: TRBD1
CDR3 protein: CASSLTGQINQPQHF
CDR3 DNA: TGTGCCAGCAGCCTCACGGGACAGATCAATCAGCCCCAGCATTTT

CDR3 length: 16
J gene: TRBJ2-1
clone size: once
V gene: TRBV5-4
D gene: TRBD2
CDR3 protein: CASSLTRGVGDNEQFF
CDR3 DNA: TGTGCCAGCAGCTTGACTCGGGGGGTCGGGGACAATGAGCAGTTCTTC